One and the same sample provided the 22 T cell receptor beta chains below, sequenced in a study of blood T cell repertoires in COVID-19. Profiling relied on immunoSEQ multiplex PCR, and the TCRdb table lists in-frame clones only, not all of them. Seen here are approximately 230,000 clones, roughly nine tenths observed once, and the top ten hold about 3%. Specimen: peripheral blood. The receptor set was obtained from a man between 18 and 35 years old with active or convalescent COVID-19.

This chain links TRBV12-3 or TRBV12-4 with TRBJ1-2, with D unclear. Trimming pared 6 bases from V and 7 bases from J, leaving 12 bases between. The CDR3 has 12 residues. DNA of the CDR3: TGTGCCAGCAGCCAAATACTAGGTGGCTACACCTTC. It specifies CASSQILGGYTF.

The genes are TRBV5-1 and TRBJ2-5; D gene ambiguous. CDR3 length equals 14 residues. Germline V lookup: CDR1 SGHRS, CDR2 YFSETQ. Between the trimmed V and J ends, which lost 2 bases and 0 bases, there was a span of 8 bases. CDR3 sequence reads: CASSFAGDQETQYF. CDR3 nucleotide sequence: TGCGCCAGCAGCTTCGCCGGTGACCAAGAGACCCAGTACTTC.

The chain uses TRBV7-9 and TRBJ2-1, with a tentative D call TRBD2 (6 bases). This CDR3 spans 15 amino acids. CDR1 is SEHNR and CDR2 is FQNEAQ in the germline V gene (reference sequence). V was cut by 4 bases and J by 6 bases, with 16 bases left in between. The CDR3 loop is CASSSPGLTGNEQFF. CDR3 nucleotides: TGTGCCAGCAGCTCACCGGGACTGACCGGCAATGAGCAGTTCTTC.

This chain connects TRBV7-2 to TRBJ2-1; 9 positions agree with TRBD1. CDR1 is SGHTA and CDR2 is FQGNSA in the germline V gene. The CDR3 extends over 14 amino acids. The V segment lost 4 bases and the J segment 8 bases; nucleotides outside the gene matches: 6. The CDR3 loop reads CASSSGTGLYEQFF. CDR3 nucleotides: TGTGCCAGCAGCTCAGGGACAGGGTTGTATGAGCAGTTCTTC.

The V and J genes are TRBV28 and TRBJ1-3; 7 nucleotides align to TRBD1. V lost 5 bases to trimming and J lost 2 bases; unmatched junction nucleotides: 18. From germline, CDR1 is MDHEN and CDR2 SYDVKM. This CDR3 comprises 19 residues. The CDR3 here is CASSRLTPPQGVAGNTIYF. CDR3 in DNA: TGTGCCAGCAGTCGCCTAACCCCTCCTCAGGGGGTGGCTGGAAACACCATATATTTT.

The CDR3 DNA reads TGTGCCACCAGTGTCCTGAACACCGGGGAGCTGTTTTTT. Its translation is CATSVLNTGELFF. The chain recombines TRBV24-1 with TRBJ2-2, with D uncertain. V was clipped by 5 bases and J by 1 base, with 4 bases between them. The CDR3 contains 13 residues. Germline CDR1 and CDR2: KGHDR and SFDVKD.

This chain links TRBV27 with TRBJ2-5; 10 nucleotides align to TRBD2. The junction had 14 bases not matched to a gene; V was cut back by 4 bases and J by 0 bases. Per the germline V gene, CDR1 is MNHEY and CDR2 is SMNVEV (reference sequence). The CDR3 has 19 residues. CDR3 DNA sequence: TGTGCCAGCAGTTCCCACGCCTGGGAGAGCGGGGGGGACCAAGAGACCCAGTACTTC. Translation gives CASSSHAWESGGDQETQYF.

J is TRBJ2-2 and V is TRBV6-6; a weak D match, TRBD2 (5 bases). The V gene lost 10 bases and the J gene lost 6 bases, with 24 bases spanning the gap. CDR1 and CDR2 from the germline V gene are MNHNY and SVGAGI (reference sequence). CDR3 size: 16 residues. The CDR3 is CATGKTGFGGAGELFF. The CDR3 nucleotides are TGTGCCACGGGGAAGACGGGTTTTGGTGGGGCCGGGGAGCTGTTTTTT.

J is TRBJ1-1 and V is TRBV19; D is perhaps TRBD1 (5 bases). There are 15 residues in the CDR3. Germline V gives CDR1 LNHDA, CDR2 SQIVND (reference sequence). The V end lost 5 bases, the J end lost 2 bases, and 15 bases lay between the germline ends. For the CDR3, the DNA is TGTGCCAGTAGTCTCCCCGGACACCTTAACACTGAAGCTTTCTTT. It codes for CASSLPGHLNTEAFF.

This clone was seen only once. The rearrangement uses TRBV28 and TRBJ1-2, with D unclear. This CDR3 has 14 residues. V was pared by 7 bases and J by 6 bases, with 18 bases between. Per germline, CDR1 MDHEN and CDR2 SYDVKM. The CDR3 bases are TGTGCCAGCATGGCTTCGGGTTCCGGGGATGGCTACACCTTC. Encoded protein: CASMASGSGDGYTF.

The rearrangement uses TRBV3-1 (or the pseudogene TRBV3-2) and TRBJ1-4, with TRBD1 as a possible D gene (6 bases). Germline CDR1 LGHDT, CDR2 YNNKEL (reference sequence). The V end lost 4 bases, the J end lost 3 bases, and 15 bases lay between the germline ends. CDR3 length: 16 amino acids. CDR3 amino acids: CASSPGQPMPNEKLFF. In DNA, the CDR3 is TGTGCCAGCAGCCCAGGACAGCCGATGCCTAATGAAAAACTGTTTTTT.

Comment on this clone: At one boundary the junction diverges from the germline segment, which might be a read error. The chain uses TRBV7-2 and TRBJ2-2; possibly TRBD2 for D (6 bases). CDR1 is SGHTA and CDR2 is FQGNSA in the germline V gene. The CDR3 sequence is 13 residues long. The CDR3 region is CASSSRESGKLFF. The CDR3 DNA reads as TGTGCCAGCAGCAGCCGGGAGTCCGGGAAGCTGTTTTTT.

The chain links TRBV6-2 or TRBV6-3 to TRBJ2-1; TRBD2 aligns across 13 bases. Per germline, CDR1 MNHEY and CDR2 SVGEGT. Trimming at V came to 2 bases and at J to 8 bases, leaving 12 bases not matched to a gene. The CDR3 is made up of 18 amino acids. The CDR3 loop reads CASSYPAGLAGARYEQFF. The CDR3 DNA is TGTGCCAGCAGTTACCCTGCCGGACTAGCGGGGGCGAGATATGAGCAGTTCTTC.

The J gene is TRBJ1-1, the V gene TRBV29-1, with 7 bases lining up with TRBD1. Germline V CDR1 and CDR2: SQVTM, ANQGSEA. CDR3 length equals 13 residues. Unmatched junction bases numbered 2, after V lost 4 bases and J lost 0 bases. CDR3: CSVADRMNTEAFF. The CDR3 DNA sequence: TGCAGCGTTGCGGACAGGATGAACACTGAAGCTTTCTTT.

The J gene is TRBJ1-1, the V gene TRBV4-3; unclear D gene. The V gene lost 5 bases and the J gene lost 4 bases, with 11 bases spanning the gap. Germline CDR1 reads LGHNA; CDR2 reads YSLEER. The CDR3 loop spans 13 amino acids. The chain's CDR3 is CASSVLSSTEAFF. DNA of the CDR3: TGCGCCAGCAGCGTCCTTTCGAGCACTGAAGCTTTCTTT.

The chain recombines TRBV4-1 with TRBJ2-1; 14 nucleotides align to TRBD2. Germline V CDR1 and CDR2: MGHRA, YSYEKL. The V segment lost 2 bases and the J segment 5 bases; nucleotides outside the gene matches: 17. CDR3 length: 21 residues. The CDR3 spells CASSQLSGTSGSRWTHNEQFF. The DNA of the CDR3 is TGCGCCAGCAGCCAATTGTCTGGGACTAGCGGGAGTCGATGGACTCACAATGAGCAGTTCTTC.

The chain combines TRBV19 with TRBJ2-5; no firm D call. CDR1 and CDR2 (germline): LNHDA, SQIVND (reference sequence). The V and J ends lost 0 bases and 2 bases respectively, with 10 bases between them. There are 15 residues in the CDR3. The CDR3 region has the DNA TGTGCCAGTAGTATAGATTGGAGTCAGCAAGAGACCCAGTACTTC. Amino acid sequence: CASSIDWSQQETQYF.

The V call is TRBV9, the J call TRBJ2-7; the match to TRBD1 covers 8 bases. Trimming cost V 0 bases and J 0 bases; bases outside gene matches: 8. Germline CDR1 reads SGDLS; CDR2 reads YYNGEE. The CDR3 runs to 17 residues. CDR3 sequence: CASSVGEGTGSSYEQYF. CDR3 nucleotide sequence: TGTGCCAGCAGCGTAGGAGAAGGGACAGGAAGCTCCTACGAGCAGTACTTC.

The chain recombines TRBV5-1 with TRBJ2-7; TRBD1 matches 8 bases. The CDR3 loop spans 16 amino acids. V trimming: 3 bases; J trimming: 1 base; junction bases outside the gene matches: 9. Germline V CDR1 and CDR2: SGHRS, YFSETQ. CDR3 amino acids: CASSYSSGQGSYEQYF. In nucleotides, the CDR3 is TGCGCCAGCAGCTATTCGTCTGGACAGGGATCCTACGAGCAGTACTTC.

This clone was seen a handful of times. The chain couples TRBV10-2 to TRBJ1-3; a weak D match, TRBD1 (6 bases). Germline-derived CDR1 and CDR2 are WSHSY and SAAADI. The CDR3 is 15 residues long. V was pared by 7 bases and J by 0 bases, with 13 bases between. CDR3 coding DNA: TGCGCCAGCACCGACAGGTTGATCTCTGGAAACACCATATATTTT. Amino acids: CASTDRLISGNTIYF.

V gene TRBV5-6 combines with J gene TRBJ1-2; a weak D match, TRBD1 (6 bases). This CDR3 region has 16 residues. V dropped 4 bases and J dropped 3 bases, with 19 bases sitting between them. Germline lookup yields CDR1 SGHDT and CDR2 YYEEEE. CDR3 in DNA: TGTGCCAGCAGCGTGAGTGTTGGTCAGGGGTACTATGGCTACACCTTC. The encoded protein is CASSVSVGQGYYGYTF.

This clone was observed a single time. The chain has TRBV20-1 and TRBJ2-3; 9 nucleotides agree with TRBD1. Germline V lookup: CDR1 DFQATT, CDR2 SNEGSKA (reference sequence). This CDR3 has 15 residues. J lost 3 bases, V lost 3 bases, and 7 bases had no gene match. In DNA form, the CDR3 reads TGCAGTGCTAGTGGAACGACAGGGGGGACAGATACGCAGTATTTT. Translation: CSASGTTGGTDTQYF.